Included here is one T cell receptor (beta chain) sequence, with context. Its antigen is not known. The CDR3 covers 14 residues. Germline CDR1 GTSNPN, CDR2 SVGIG (reference sequence). The V and J ends lost 2 bases and 1 base respectively, with 8 bases between them. This sample is part of a study of neurological immune-mediated disorders. Time point here: longitudinal time-point 1 (baseline). Stored at -80 C, 2 million PBMCs were the source of the unsorted libraries. 5'RACE generated cDNA with 10-nucleotide random UMIs. Each CDR3 protein is one row after TCRdb ran MiXCR on the 5' RACE reads. The table includes some 49,000 distinct CDR3 sequences, 8% to 10% detected once. Study observations and caveats: No CDR3 amino acid sequences recurred among expanded clones across subjects, suggesting private repertoires in all groups. Whereas HTLV-1-associated myelopathy showed the most TCR clonal expansion, multiple sclerosis showed the least, with levels below those of healthy controls.

V and J are TRBV30 and TRBJ2-2; D perhaps matches TRBD2 (6 bases). Specimen: PBMCs. This TCR was sampled from a woman aged 35 to 49 in good health. This chain's CDR3 is CAWSPGLNTGELFF. The DNA for the CDR3 is TGTGCCTGGAGTCCGGGACTGAACACCGGGGAGCTGTTTTTT.